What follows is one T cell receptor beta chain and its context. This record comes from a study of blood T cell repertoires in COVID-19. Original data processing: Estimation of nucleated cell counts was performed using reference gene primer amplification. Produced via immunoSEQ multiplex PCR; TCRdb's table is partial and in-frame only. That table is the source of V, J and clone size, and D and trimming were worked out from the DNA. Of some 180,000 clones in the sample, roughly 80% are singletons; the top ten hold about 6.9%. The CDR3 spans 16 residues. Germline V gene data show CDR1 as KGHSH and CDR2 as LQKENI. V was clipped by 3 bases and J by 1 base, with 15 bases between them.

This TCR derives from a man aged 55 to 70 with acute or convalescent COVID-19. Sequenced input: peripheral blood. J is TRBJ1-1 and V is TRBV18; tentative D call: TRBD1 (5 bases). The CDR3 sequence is CASSPRVGGTNTEAFF. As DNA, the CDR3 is TGTGCCAGCTCACCTCGGGTTGGGGGGACGAACACTGAAGCTTTCTTT.